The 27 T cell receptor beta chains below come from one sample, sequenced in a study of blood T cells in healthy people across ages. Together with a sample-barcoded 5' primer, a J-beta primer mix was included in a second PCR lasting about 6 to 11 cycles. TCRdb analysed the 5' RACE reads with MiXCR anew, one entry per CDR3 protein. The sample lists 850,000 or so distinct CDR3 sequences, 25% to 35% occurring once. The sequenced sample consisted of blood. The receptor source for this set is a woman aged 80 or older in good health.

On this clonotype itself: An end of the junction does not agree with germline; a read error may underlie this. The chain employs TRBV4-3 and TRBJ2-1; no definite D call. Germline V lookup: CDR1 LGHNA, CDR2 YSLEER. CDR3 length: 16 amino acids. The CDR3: CASSQEDSSSYNAQFF. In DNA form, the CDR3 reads TGCGCCAGCAGCCAAGAAGACTCGAGCTCCTACAATGCGCAGTTCTTC.

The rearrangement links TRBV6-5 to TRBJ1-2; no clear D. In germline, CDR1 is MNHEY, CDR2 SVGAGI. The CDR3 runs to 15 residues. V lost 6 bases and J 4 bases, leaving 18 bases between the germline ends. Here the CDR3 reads CASSIAIRATYGYTF. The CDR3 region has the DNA TGTGCCAGCAGCATCGCGATTAGGGCGACCTATGGCTACACCTTC.

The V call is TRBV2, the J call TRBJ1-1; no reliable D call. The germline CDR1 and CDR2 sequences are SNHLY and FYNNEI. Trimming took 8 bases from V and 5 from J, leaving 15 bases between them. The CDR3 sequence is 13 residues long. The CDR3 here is CASGKEGGTEAFF. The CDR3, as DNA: TGTGCCAGCGGTAAGGAGGGAGGGACTGAAGCTTTCTTT.

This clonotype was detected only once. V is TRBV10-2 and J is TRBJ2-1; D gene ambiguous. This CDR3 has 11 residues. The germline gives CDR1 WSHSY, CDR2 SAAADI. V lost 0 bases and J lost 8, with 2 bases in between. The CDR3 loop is CASSESHEQFF. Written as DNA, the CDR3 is TGCGCCAGCAGTGAGTCACATGAGCAGTTCTTC.

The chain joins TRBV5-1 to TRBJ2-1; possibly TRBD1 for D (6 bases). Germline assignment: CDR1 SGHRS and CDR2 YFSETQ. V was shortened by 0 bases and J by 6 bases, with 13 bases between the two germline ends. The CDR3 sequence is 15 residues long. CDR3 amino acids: CASSLDGQGFNEQFF. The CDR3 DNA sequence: TGCGCCAGCAGCTTGGATGGGCAGGGGTTCAATGAGCAGTTCTTC.

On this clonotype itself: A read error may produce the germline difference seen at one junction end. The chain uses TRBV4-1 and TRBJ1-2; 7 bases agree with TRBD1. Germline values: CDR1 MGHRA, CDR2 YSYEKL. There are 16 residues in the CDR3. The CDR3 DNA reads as TGCGCCAGCAGCCACCCCTCCGAGGGGGCAAACTATGGCTGCACCTTC. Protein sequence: CASSHPSEGANYGCTF.

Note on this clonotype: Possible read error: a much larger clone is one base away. Written as DNA, the CDR3 is TGTGCCAGCAATGTCTTGGTGGCAGGGGCAGAGACCCAGTACTTC. Protein: CASNVLVAGAETQYF. V is TRBV25-1 and J is TRBJ2-5, with D maybe TRBD1 (6 bases). This CDR3 is built from 15 residues. The V and J ends lost 7 bases and 4 bases respectively, with 19 bases between them. The germline V gene encodes CDR1 MGHDK and CDR2 SYGVNS.

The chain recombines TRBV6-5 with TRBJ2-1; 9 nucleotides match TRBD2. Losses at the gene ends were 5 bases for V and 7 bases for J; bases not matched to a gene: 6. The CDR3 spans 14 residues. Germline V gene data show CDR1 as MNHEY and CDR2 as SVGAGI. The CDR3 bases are TGTGCCAGCAGTCAGGAACTAGCGGGTAATGAGCAGTTCTTC. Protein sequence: CASSQELAGNEQFF.

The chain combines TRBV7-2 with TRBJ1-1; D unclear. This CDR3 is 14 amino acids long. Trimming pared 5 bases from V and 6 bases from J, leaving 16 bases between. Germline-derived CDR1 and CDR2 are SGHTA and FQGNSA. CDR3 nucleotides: TGTGCCAGCAGCGTGGGTGTGAATTCCGCTGAAGCTTTCTTT. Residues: CASSVGVNSAEAFF.

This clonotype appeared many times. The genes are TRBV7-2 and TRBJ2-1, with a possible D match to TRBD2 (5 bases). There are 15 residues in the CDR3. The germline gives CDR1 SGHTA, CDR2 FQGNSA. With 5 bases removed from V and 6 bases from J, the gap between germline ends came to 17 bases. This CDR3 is CASSRYGNLGNEQFF. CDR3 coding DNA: TGTGCCAGCAGCCGGTACGGGAACCTTGGCAATGAGCAGTTCTTC.

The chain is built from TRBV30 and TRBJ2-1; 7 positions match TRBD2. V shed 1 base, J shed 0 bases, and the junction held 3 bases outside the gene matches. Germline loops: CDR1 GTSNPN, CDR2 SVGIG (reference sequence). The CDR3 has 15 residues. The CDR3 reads CAWSEVAGSYNEQFF. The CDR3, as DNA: TGTGCCTGGAGTGAGGTAGCGGGCTCCTACAATGAGCAGTTCTTC. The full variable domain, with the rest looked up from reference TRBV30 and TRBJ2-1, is SQTIHQWPATLVQPVGSPLSLECTVEGTSNPNLYWYRQAAGRGLQLLFYSVGIGQISSEVPQNLSASRPQDRQFILSSKKLLLSDSGFYLCAWSEVAGSYNEQFFGPGTRLTVL.

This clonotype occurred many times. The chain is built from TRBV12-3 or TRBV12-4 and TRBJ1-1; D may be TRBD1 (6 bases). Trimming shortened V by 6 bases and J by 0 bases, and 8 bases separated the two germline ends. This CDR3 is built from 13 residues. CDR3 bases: TGTGCCAGCAGCGGACAGATGAACACTGAAGCTTTCTTT. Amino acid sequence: CASSGQMNTEAFF.

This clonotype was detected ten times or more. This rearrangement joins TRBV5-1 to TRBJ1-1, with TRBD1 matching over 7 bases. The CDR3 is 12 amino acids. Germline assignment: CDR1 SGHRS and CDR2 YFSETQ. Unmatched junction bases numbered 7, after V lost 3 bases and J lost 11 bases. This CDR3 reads CASSSEGTVAFF. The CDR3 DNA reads TGCGCCAGCAGCTCGGAGGGGACAGTCGCTTTCTTT.

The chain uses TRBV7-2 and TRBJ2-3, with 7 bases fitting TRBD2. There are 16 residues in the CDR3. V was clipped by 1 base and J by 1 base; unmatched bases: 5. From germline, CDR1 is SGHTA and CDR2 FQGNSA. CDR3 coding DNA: TGTGCCAGCAGCTTAGACCTAGCGGCACGCACAGATACGCAGTATTTT. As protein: CASSLDLAARTDTQYF.

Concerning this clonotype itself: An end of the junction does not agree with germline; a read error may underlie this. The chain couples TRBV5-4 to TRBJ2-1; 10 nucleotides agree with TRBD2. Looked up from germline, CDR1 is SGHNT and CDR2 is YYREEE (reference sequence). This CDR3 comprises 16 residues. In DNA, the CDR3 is TGTGCCAGCAGCGTGAAACTAGCGGGGAGATACAATGGGCAGTTCTTC. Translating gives CASSVKLAGRYNGQFF.

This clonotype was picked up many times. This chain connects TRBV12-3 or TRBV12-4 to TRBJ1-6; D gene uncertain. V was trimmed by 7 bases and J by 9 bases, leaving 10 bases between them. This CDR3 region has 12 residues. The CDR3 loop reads CASTSAGSPLHF. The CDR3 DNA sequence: TGTGCCAGCACCTCAGCGGGTTCACCCCTCCACTTT.

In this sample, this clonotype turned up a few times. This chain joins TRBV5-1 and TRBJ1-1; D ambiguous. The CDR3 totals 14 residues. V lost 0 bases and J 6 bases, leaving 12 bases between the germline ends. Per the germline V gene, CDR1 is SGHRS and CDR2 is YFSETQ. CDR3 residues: CASSLEGANPEAFF. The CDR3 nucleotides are TGCGCCAGCAGCTTGGAAGGCGCCAACCCTGAAGCTTTCTTT.

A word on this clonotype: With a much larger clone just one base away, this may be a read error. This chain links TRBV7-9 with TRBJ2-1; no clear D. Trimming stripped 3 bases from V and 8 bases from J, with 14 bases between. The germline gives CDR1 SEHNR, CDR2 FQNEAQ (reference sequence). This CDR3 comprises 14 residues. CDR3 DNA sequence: TGTGCCAGCAGCTTGCTTGGACCGCCCCATGAGCAGTTCTTC. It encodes CASSLLGPPHEQFF.

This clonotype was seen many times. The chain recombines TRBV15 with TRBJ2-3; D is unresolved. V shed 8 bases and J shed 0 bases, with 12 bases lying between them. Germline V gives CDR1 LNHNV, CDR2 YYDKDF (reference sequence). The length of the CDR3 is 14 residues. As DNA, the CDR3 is TGTGCCACCCGGAGTAGCACTAGCACAGATACGCAGTATTTT. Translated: CATRSSTSTDTQYF.

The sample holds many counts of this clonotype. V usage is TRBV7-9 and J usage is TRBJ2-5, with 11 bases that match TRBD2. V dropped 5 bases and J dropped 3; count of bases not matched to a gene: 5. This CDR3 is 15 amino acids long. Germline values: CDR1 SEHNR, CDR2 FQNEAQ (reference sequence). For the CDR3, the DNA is TGTGCCAGCAGCGCCAGACTAGCGGGGAAAGAGACCCAGTACTTC. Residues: CASSARLAGKETQYF. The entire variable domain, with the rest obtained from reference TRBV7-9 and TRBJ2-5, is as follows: DTGVSQNPRHKITKRGQNVTFRCDPISEHNRLYWYRQTLGQGPEFLTYFQNEAQLEKSRLLSDRFSAERPKGSFSTLEIQRTEQGDSAMYLCASSARLAGKETQYFGPGTRLLVL.

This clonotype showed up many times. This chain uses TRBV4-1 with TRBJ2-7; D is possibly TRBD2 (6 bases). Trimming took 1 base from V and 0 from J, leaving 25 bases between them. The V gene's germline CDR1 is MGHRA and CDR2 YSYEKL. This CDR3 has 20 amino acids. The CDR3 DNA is TGCGCCAGCAGCCAAGTTCGCGGGGTTGGGGTCATCGCCCTCTCCTACGAGCAGTACTTC. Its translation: CASSQVRGVGVIALSYEQYF.

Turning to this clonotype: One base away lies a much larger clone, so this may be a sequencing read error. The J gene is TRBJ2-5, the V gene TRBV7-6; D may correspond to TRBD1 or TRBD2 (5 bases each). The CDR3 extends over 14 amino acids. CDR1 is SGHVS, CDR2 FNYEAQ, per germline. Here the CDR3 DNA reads TGTGCCAGCAGCCCCGCTGGGACCGCCAAGACCCGGTACTTC. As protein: CASSPAGTAKTRYF.

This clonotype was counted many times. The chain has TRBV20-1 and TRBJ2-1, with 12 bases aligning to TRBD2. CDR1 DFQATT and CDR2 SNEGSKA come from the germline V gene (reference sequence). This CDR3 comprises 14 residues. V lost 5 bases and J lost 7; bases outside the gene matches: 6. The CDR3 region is CSAARTSGGNEQFF. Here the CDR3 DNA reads TGCAGTGCTGCCCGAACTAGCGGGGGGAATGAGCAGTTCTTC.

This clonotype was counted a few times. The CDR3 nucleotides are TGTGCCAGCAGCTCGAGGACTAGCGGGACAAACACCGGGGAGCTGTTTTTT. Translation gives CASSSRTSGTNTGELFF. This chain connects TRBV7-2 to TRBJ2-2; 12 bases are shared with TRBD2. This CDR3 has 17 amino acids. V lost 4 bases to trimming and J lost 2 bases; unmatched junction nucleotides: 5. Germline V gene data show CDR1 as SGHTA and CDR2 as FQGNSA.

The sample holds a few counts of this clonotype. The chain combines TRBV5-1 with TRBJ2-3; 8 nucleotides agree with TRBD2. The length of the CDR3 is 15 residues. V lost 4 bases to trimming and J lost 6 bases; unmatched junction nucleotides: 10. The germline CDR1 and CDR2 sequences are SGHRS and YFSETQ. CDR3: CASSGPGLGVDTQYF. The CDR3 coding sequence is TGCGCCAGCAGCGGACCGGGACTAGGGGTGGATACGCAGTATTTT.

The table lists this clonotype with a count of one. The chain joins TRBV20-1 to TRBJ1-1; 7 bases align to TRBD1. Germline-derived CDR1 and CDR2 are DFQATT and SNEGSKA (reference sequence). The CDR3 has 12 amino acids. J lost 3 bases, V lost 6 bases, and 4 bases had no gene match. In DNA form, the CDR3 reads TGCAGTGCGGGGACAGCGTACACTGAAGCTTTCTTT. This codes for CSAGTAYTEAFF.

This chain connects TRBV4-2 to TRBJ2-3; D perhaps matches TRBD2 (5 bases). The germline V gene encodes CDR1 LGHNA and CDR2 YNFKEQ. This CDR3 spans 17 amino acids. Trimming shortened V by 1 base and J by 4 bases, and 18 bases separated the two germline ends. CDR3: CASSQVTSGFIADTQYF. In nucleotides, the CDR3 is TGTGCCAGCAGCCAAGTCACGTCGGGGTTTATTGCAGATACGCAGTATTTT.